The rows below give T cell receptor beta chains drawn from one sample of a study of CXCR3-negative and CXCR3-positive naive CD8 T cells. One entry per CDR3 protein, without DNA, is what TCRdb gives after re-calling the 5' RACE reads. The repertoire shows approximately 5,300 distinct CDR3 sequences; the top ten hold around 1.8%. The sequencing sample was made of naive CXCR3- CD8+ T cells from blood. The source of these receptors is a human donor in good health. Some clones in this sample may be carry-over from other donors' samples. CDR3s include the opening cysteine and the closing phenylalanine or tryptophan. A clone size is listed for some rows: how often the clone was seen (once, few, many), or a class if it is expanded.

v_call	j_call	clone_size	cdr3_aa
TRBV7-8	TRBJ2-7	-	CASVRDSYPYEQYF
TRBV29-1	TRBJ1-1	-	CSVSGENTEAFF
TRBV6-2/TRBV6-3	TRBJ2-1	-	CAPTAQRSHEQFF
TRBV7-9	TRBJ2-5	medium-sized	CASSYPDRGGQETQYF
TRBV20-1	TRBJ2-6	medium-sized	CSAPRVSGANVLTF
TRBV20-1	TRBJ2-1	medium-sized	CSAGDSGTSSYNEQFF
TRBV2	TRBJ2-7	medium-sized	CASIRTRDLRVPYEQYF
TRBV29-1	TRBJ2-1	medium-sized	CSVEPGPNEQFF
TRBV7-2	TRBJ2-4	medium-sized	CASSSRWDIQYF
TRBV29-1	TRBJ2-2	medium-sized	CSTRQMNTGELFF
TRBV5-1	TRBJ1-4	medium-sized	CASSAGQDFPNEKLFF
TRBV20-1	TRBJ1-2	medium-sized	CSARAKDRALNYGYTF
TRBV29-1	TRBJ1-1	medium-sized	CSGQQGNTEAFF
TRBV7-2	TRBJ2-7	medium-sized	CASSGVHSYEQYF
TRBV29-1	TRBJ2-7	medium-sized	CSVGEMGGEQYF
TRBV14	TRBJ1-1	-	CASSQDLYGGLGEAFF
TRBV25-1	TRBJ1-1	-	CASRGQTNTEAFF
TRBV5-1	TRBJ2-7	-	CASSLEGLAGTSYEQYF